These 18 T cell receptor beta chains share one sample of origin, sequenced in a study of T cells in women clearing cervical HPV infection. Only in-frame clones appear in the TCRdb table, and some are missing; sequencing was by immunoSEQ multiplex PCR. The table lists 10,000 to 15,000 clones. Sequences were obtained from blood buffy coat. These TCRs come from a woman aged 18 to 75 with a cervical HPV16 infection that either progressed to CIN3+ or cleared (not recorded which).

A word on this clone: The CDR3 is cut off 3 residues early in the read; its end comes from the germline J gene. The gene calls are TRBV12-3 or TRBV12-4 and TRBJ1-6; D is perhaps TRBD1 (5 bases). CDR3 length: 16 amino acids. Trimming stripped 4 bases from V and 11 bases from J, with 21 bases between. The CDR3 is CASSSRPGSGGAPLHF. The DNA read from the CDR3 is TGTGCCAGCAGTTCCCGACCGGGGAGCGGGGGGGCACCC.

The CDR3 here is CASSTSTGISEAFF. The DNA read from the CDR3 is TGCGCCAGCAGCACATCCACAGGGATTAGTGAA. The rearrangement uses TRBV5-1 and TRBJ1-1; a weak D match, TRBD1 (6 bases). From the germline J gene comes the end of the CDR3, since the read stops 3 residues before it. CDR3 length: 14 residues. Germline V gives CDR1 SGHRS, CDR2 YFSETQ. Trimming removed 4 bases at V and 7 bases at J, with 17 bases between.

The CDR3 sequence is CASSGAGDNQPQHF. The CDR3 bases that were read are TGTGCCAGCAGTGGGGCAGGGGACAATCAGCCC. This chain uses TRBV6-1 with TRBJ1-5, with D perhaps matching TRBD1 (6 bases). The read stops 3 residues short of the end of the CDR3; the missing end is completed from the germline J gene. This CDR3 comprises 14 residues. Trimming stripped 4 bases from V and 3 bases from J, with 10 bases between. Germline V CDR1 and CDR2: MNHNS, SASEGT.

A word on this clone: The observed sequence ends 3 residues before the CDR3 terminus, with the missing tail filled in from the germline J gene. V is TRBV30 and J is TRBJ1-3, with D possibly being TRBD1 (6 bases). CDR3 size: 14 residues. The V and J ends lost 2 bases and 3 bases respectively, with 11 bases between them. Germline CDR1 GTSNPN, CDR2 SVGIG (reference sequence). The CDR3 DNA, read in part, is TGTGCCTGGAGTACAGGGATCGGTGGAAACACC. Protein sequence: CAWSTGIGGNT. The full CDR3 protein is CAWSTGIGGNTIYF. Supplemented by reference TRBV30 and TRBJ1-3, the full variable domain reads SQTIHQWPATLVQPVGSPLSLECTVEGTSNPNLYWYRQAAGRGLQLLFYSVGIGQISSEVPQNLSASRPQDRQFILSSKKLLLSDSGFYLCAWSTGIGGNTIYFGEGSWLTVV.

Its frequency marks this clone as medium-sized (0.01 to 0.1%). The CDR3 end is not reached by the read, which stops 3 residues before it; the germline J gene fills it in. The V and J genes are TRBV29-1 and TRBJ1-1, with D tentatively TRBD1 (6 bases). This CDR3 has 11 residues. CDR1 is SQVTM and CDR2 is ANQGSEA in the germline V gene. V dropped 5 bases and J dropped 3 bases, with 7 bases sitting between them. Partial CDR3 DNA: TGCAGCGTTAAGGGGGACACTGAA. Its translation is CSVKGDTE. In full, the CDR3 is CSVKGDTEAFF.

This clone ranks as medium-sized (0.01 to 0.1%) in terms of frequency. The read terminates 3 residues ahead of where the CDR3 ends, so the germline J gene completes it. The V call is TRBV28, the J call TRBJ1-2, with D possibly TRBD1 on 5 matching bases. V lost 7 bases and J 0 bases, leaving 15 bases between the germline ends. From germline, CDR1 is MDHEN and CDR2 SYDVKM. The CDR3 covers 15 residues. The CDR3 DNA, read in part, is TGTGCCAGCACGAATAGGGGTAGTCCTAACTATGGC. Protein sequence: CASTNRGSPNYG. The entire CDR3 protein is CASTNRGSPNYGYTF.

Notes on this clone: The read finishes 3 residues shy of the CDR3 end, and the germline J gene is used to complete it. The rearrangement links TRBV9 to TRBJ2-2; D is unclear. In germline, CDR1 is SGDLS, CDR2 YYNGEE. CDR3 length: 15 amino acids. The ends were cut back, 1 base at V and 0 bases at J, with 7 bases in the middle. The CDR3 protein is CASSVMSSNTGELFF. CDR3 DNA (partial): TGTGCCAGCAGCGTAATGTCCTCGAACACCGGGGAG.

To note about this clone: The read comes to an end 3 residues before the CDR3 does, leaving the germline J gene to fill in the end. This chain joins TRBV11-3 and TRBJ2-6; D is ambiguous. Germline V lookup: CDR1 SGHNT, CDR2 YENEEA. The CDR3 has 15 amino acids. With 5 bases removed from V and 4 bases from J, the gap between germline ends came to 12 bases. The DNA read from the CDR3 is TGTGCCAGCAGCCCCCGCGGTAAGGGGGCCAACGTC. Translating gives CASSPRGKGANV. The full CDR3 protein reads CASSPRGKGANVLTF.

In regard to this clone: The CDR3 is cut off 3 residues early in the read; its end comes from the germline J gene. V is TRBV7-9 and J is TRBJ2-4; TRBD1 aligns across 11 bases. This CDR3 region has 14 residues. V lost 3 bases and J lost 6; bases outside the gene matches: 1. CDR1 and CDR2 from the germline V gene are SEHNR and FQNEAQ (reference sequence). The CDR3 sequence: CASSFGTGGNIQYF. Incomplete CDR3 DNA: TGTGCCAGCAGCTTCGGGACAGGGGGAAACATT.

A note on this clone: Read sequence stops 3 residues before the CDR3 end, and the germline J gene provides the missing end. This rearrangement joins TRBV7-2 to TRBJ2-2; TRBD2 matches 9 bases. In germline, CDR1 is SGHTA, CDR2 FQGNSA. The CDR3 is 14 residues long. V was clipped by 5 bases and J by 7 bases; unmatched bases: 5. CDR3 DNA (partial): TGTGCCAGCAGCCACGGGACTAGCTTCGGGGAG. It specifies CASSHGTSFGE. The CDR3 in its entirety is CASSHGTSFGELFF.

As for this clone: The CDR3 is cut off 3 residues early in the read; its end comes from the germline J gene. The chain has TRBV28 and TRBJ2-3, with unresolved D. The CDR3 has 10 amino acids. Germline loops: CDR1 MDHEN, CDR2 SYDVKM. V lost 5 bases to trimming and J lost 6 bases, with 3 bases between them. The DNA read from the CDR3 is TGTGCCAGCAGTCTGGATACG. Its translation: CASSLDT. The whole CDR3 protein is CASSLDTQYF.

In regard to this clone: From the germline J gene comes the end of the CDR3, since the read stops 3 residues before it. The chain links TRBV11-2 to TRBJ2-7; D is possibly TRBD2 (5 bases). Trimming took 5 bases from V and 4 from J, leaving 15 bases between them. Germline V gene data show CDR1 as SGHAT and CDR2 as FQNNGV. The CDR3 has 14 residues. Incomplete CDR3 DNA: TGTGCCAGCAGCGATCTAGCCGGGTCTTACGAG. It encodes CASSDLAGSYE. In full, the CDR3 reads CASSDLAGSYEQYF.

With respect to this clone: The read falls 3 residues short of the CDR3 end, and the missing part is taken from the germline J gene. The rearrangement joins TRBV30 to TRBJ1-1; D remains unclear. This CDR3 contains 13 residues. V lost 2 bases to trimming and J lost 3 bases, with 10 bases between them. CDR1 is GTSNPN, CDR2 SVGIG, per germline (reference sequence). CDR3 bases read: TGTGCCTGGAGTCTCCGGAGGGACACTGAA. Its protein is CAWSLRRDTE. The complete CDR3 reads CAWSLRRDTEAFF.

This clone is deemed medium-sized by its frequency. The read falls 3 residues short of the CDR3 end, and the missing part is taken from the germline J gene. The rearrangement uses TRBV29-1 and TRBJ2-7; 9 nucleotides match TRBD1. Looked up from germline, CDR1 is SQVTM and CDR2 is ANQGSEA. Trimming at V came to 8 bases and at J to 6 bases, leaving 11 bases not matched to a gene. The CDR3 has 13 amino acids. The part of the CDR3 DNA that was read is TGCAGCACTCCGGGACAGGGTTTGGTCGAG. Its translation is CSTPGQGLVE. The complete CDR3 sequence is CSTPGQGLVEQYF.

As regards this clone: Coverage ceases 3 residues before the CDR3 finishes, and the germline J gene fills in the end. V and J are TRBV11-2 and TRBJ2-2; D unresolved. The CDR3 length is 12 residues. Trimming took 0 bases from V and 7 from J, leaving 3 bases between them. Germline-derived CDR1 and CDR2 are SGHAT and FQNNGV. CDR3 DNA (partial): TGTGCCAGCAGCTTAGACGGCGGGGAG. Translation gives CASSLDGGE. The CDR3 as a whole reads CASSLDGGELFF.

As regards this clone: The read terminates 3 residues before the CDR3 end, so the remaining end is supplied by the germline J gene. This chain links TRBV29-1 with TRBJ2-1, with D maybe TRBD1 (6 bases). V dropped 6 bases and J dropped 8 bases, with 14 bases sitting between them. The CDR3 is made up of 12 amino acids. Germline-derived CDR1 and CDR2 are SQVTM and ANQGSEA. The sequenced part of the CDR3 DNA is TGCAGCGTGATCCTCAGGGGCTATGAG. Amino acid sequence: CSVILRGYE. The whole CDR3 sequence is CSVILRGYEQFF.

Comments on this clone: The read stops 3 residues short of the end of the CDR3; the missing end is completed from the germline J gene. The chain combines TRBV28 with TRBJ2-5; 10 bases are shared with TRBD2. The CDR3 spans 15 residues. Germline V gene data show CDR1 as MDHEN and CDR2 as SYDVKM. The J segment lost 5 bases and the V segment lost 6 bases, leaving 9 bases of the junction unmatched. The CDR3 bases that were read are TGTGCCAGCAGCCTTCAGCGGGGGGGCCTCGAGACC. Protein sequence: CASSLQRGGLET. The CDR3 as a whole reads CASSLQRGGLETQYF. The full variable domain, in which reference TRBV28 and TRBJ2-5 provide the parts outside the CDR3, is DVKVTQSSRYLVKRTGEKVFLECVQDMDHENMFWYRQDPGLGLRLIYFSYDVKMKEKGDIPEGYSVSREKKERFSLILESASTNQTSMYLCASSLQRGGLETQYFGPGTRLLVL.

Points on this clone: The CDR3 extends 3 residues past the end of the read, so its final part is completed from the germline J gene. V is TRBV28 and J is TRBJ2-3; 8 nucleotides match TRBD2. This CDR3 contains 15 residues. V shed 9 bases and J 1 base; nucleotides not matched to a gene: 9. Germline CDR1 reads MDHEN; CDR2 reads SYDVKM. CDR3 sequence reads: CASRSGGAGTDTQYF. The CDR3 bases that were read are TGTGCCAGTCGATCGGGGGGGGCGGGCACAGATACG.